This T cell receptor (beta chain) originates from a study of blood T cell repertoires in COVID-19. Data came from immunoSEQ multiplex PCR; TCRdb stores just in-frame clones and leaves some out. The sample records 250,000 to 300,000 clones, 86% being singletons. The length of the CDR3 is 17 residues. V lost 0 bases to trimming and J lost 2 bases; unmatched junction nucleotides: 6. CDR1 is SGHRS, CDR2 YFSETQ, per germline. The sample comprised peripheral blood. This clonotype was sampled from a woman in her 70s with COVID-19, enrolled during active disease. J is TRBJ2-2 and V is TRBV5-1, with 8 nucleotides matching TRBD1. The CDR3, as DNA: TGCGCCAGCAGCTTGGAGGGGACAGGTTTTAACACCGGGGAGCTGTTTTTT. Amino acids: CASSLEGTGFNTGELFF.